This passage covers 29 T cell receptor beta chains from one sample sequenced in a study of blood T cell repertoires in COVID-19. Assay used: immunoSEQ multiplex PCR; TCRdb lists only in-frame clones, some missing. The repertoire includes roughly 180,000 clones, 80% to 85% of them detected once, and about 4.8% sits in the top ten. The sample comprised peripheral blood. The source is a woman aged 30 to 39 with acute or convalescent COVID-19.

CDR3 coding DNA: TGTGCCAGCAGCTTAGGGGGAGGAGTTAAGGCTGAAAAACTGTTTTTT. It yields the protein CASSLGGGVKAEKLFF. The chain combines TRBV7-9 with TRBJ1-4; D gene uncertain. The CDR3 runs to 16 residues. The germline V gene encodes CDR1 SEHNR and CDR2 FQNEAQ (reference sequence). Trimming shortened V by 1 base and J by 7 bases, and 16 bases separated the two germline ends.

This CDR3 reads CASSQDNRGEQFF. CDR3 DNA: TGTGCCAGCAGCCAAGATAATCGGGGGGAGCAGTTCTTC. The chain has TRBV4-2 and TRBJ2-1; tentative D call: TRBD2 (6 bases). The ends were cut back, 0 bases at V and 10 bases at J, with 10 bases in the middle. This CDR3 is 13 amino acids long. Germline V CDR1 and CDR2: LGHNA, YNFKEQ.

The rearrangement joins TRBV7-9 to TRBJ1-2; TRBD1 matches at 9 bases. The CDR3 is 13 amino acids. V trimming: 5 bases; J trimming: 8 bases; junction bases outside the gene matches: 6. Germline assignment: CDR1 SEHNR and CDR2 FQNEAQ (reference sequence). For the CDR3, the DNA is TGTGCCAGCAGCGGTGGGACAGGGAGCGGCTACACCTTC. As protein: CASSGGTGSGYTF.

J is TRBJ2-7 and V is TRBV2; TRBD1 might be the D (6 bases). The germline V gene encodes CDR1 SNHLY and CDR2 FYNNEI. This CDR3 is built from 15 residues. V lost 3 bases and J lost 4, with 16 bases in between. The CDR3 here is CASSEGPGTTYEQYF. For the CDR3, the DNA is TGTGCCAGCAGTGAGGGACCCGGGACAACTTACGAGCAGTACTTC.

The rearrangement joins TRBV27 to TRBJ2-7; possibly TRBD2 for D (5 bases). The germline V gene encodes CDR1 MNHEY and CDR2 SMNVEV (reference sequence). V was pared by 5 bases and J by 6 bases, with 14 bases between. The CDR3 length is 13 residues. The CDR3 is CASSPHGVPEQYF. DNA of the CDR3: TGTGCCAGCAGTCCCCACGGGGTCCCCGAGCAGTACTTC.

The chain joins TRBV9 to TRBJ2-7; 9 bases map to TRBD2. The CDR3 contains 15 residues. Germline assignment: CDR1 SGDLS and CDR2 YYNGEE. J was trimmed by 2 bases and V by 0 bases; bases with no gene match: 3. The CDR3 region has the DNA TGTGCCAGCAGCGTAGGCGGGACTAGCACCTACGAGCAGTACTTC. This sequence encodes CASSVGGTSTYEQYF.

The gene calls are TRBV5-4 and TRBJ2-1; TRBD2 is a possible D gene (6 bases). Germline V gene lookup returns CDR1 SGHNT and CDR2 YYREEE (reference sequence). The CDR3 length is 15 residues. Trimming cost V 4 bases and J 10 bases, with 21 bases left between them. CDR3 sequence: CASSPRDQMGGEQFF. The DNA for the CDR3 is TGTGCCAGCAGCCCGCGGGACCAGATGGGTGGCGAGCAGTTCTTC.

The chain employs TRBV7-2 and TRBJ1-6; D might be TRBD1 (6 bases). V lost 2 bases and J 10 bases, leaving 12 bases between the germline ends. Germline assignment: CDR1 SGHTA and CDR2 FQGNSA. This CDR3 has 14 residues. The CDR3 here is CASSLIPGESPLHF. The CDR3 DNA reads as TGTGCCAGCAGCTTAATACCAGGGGAATCACCCCTCCACTTT.

This chain uses TRBV7-9 with TRBJ2-3; D is uncertain. CDR3 length equals 15 residues. Germline V gives CDR1 SEHNR, CDR2 FQNEAQ (reference sequence). Trimming left V 2 bases short and J 4 bases short, with 13 bases between. The CDR3 DNA sequence: TGTGCCAGCAGCTTATTATCAAGCGAAGCAGATACGCAGTATTTT. The encoded protein is CASSLLSSEADTQYF.

The chain recombines TRBV12-3 or TRBV12-4 with TRBJ2-1; TRBD1 is a possible D gene (5 bases). V was cut by 4 bases and J by 9 bases, with 13 bases left in between. This CDR3 contains 13 residues. The CDR3 sequence: CASSSRTPPEQFF. CDR3 bases: TGTGCCAGCAGTTCGCGGACACCACCTGAGCAGTTCTTC.

This clone was picked up a small number of times. The V call is TRBV7-2, the J call TRBJ2-1; D is ambiguous. The V and J ends lost 1 base and 8 bases respectively, with 15 bases between them. The length of the CDR3 is 15 residues. Looked up from germline, CDR1 is SGHTA and CDR2 is FQGNSA. The CDR3 nucleotides are TGTGCCAGCAGCTTAGAACAGCCACTTATAGATGAGCAGTTCTTC. This translates into CASSLEQPLIDEQFF.

The J gene is TRBJ1-2, the V gene TRBV2; TRBD1 matches at 9 bases. CDR3 length: 13 amino acids. Per the germline V gene, CDR1 is SNHLY and CDR2 is FYNNEI. The V segment lost 6 bases and the J segment 5 bases; nucleotides outside the gene matches: 4. The CDR3 nucleotides read TGTGCCAGCAGGGGGGACAGGGATTATGGCTACACCTTC. This sequence encodes CASRGDRDYGYTF.

This chain links TRBV9 with TRBJ2-3; possibly TRBD2 for D (5 bases). Trimming left V 0 bases short and J 2 bases short, with 10 bases between. The CDR3 totals 15 residues. Germline CDR1 SGDLS, CDR2 YYNGEE. The CDR3 DNA is TGTGCCAGCAGCGTAGGTGGGAGCCACACAGATACGCAGTATTTT. Translation gives CASSVGGSHTDTQYF.

The rearrangement uses TRBV6-2 or TRBV6-3 and TRBJ2-4; tentatively, D is TRBD2 (5 bases). Germline values: CDR1 MNHEY, CDR2 SVGEGT. Between the trimmed V and J ends, which lost 0 bases and 2 bases, there was a span of 11 bases. The length of the CDR3 is 16 residues. The chain's CDR3 is CASSYSVGNTKNIQYF. CDR3 DNA: TGTGCCAGCAGTTACTCGGTCGGGAATACCAAAAACATTCAGTACTTC.

This chain links TRBV27 with TRBJ2-7, with TRBD1 matching 9 bases. Germline V CDR1 and CDR2: MNHEY, SMNVEV (reference sequence). With V trimmed by 4 bases and J by 3 bases, 7 bases remained unmatched. The CDR3 is 15 amino acids. For the CDR3, the DNA is TGTGCCAGCAGTTCTCCGGGACAGGGATACTACGAGCAGTACTTC. This gives the protein CASSSPGQGYYEQYF.

The chain links TRBV14 to TRBJ1-2, with D possibly being TRBD1 (5 bases). CDR3 length: 15 residues. Germline CDR1 is SGHDN and CDR2 is FVKESK. V lost 4 bases to trimming and J lost 8 bases, with 20 bases between them. This chain's CDR3 is CASSRLGTPWGGYTF. CDR3 sequence (DNA): TGTGCCAGCAGCCGGCTCGGGACTCCGTGGGGGGGCTACACCTTC.

The genes are TRBV27 and TRBJ1-2; TRBD1 might be the D (5 bases). The ends were cut back, 2 bases at V and 5 bases at J, with 12 bases in the middle. The CDR3 runs to 14 residues. The germline gives CDR1 MNHEY, CDR2 SMNVEV (reference sequence). CDR3 in DNA: TGTGCCAGCAGTTTAGCGGGGGAGCGGTATGGCTACACCTTC. Its protein is CASSLAGERYGYTF.

V usage is TRBV7-2 and J usage is TRBJ1-2, with 9 positions matching TRBD1. Germline-derived CDR1 and CDR2 are SGHTA and FQGNSA. V lost 2 bases to trimming and J lost 5 bases; unmatched junction nucleotides: 3. This CDR3 comprises 14 residues. CDR3 amino acids: CASSLFGTGYGYTF. The CDR3 DNA reads TGTGCCAGCAGCTTATTTGGGACAGGGTATGGCTACACCTTC.

In this sample, this clone turned up a few times. The chain employs TRBV27 and TRBJ2-3; 12 positions match TRBD2. After removal of 4 bases from V and 0 bases from J, the junction contained 11 bases not matched to a gene. This CDR3 has 19 residues. In germline, CDR1 is MNHEY, CDR2 SMNVEV (reference sequence). CDR3 residues: CASSSRTSGARSSTDTQYF. The CDR3 bases are TGTGCCAGCAGTTCGAGGACTAGCGGGGCACGTTCTAGCACAGATACGCAGTATTTT.

The chain is built from TRBV2 and TRBJ2-1; 11 bases map to TRBD2. Germline V gene data show CDR1 as SNHLY and CDR2 as FYNNEI. The V gene end was trimmed by 6 bases and the J gene end by 10 bases; junction bases not matched to a gene: 2. The CDR3 sequence is 12 residues long. This CDR3 is CASRTSGSEQFF. CDR3 nucleotides: TGTGCCAGCAGAACTAGCGGGAGCGAGCAGTTCTTC.

The sample holds one count of this clone. Other DNA sequences in the sample encode the same CDR3. V gene TRBV5-6 combines with J gene TRBJ1-4; D gene unclear. The CDR3 is 14 residues long. Germline V gene lookup returns CDR1 SGHDT and CDR2 YYEEEE. The V end was cut by 0 bases, the J end by 0 bases, with 3 bases between. CDR3 DNA: TGTGCCAGCAGCTTGGTCGCAACTAATGAAAAACTGTTTTTT. It encodes CASSLVATNEKLFF.

The chain recombines TRBV30 with TRBJ1-2; D gene ambiguous. The length of the CDR3 is 13 residues. V gave up 1 base and J gave up 8 bases, with 14 bases separating them. Germline lookup yields CDR1 GTSNPN and CDR2 SVGIG (reference sequence). The CDR3 DNA sequence: TGTGCCTGGAGTGAATCGGGTCCCGGAGGCTACACCTTC. It codes for CAWSESGPGGYTF.

V and J are TRBV3-1 (or the pseudogene TRBV3-2) and TRBJ1-1; a possible D gene is TRBD1 (6 bases). This CDR3 contains 18 residues. Trimming removed 0 bases at V and 0 bases at J, with 17 bases between. The V gene's germline CDR1 is LGHDT and CDR2 YNNKEL (reference sequence). CDR3 coding DNA: TGTGCCAGCAGCCAAGATTGGGGGGGGGCCAGGATGAACACTGAAGCTTTCTTT. Translated: CASSQDWGGARMNTEAFF.

V and J are TRBV5-5 and TRBJ1-5; no clear D gene. The CDR3 loop spans 18 amino acids. Looked up from germline, CDR1 is SGHKS and CDR2 is YYEKEE (reference sequence). The V end was cut by 1 base, the J end by 0 bases, with 17 bases between. CDR3 bases: TGTGCCAGCAGCTTGTTCCCCCCCTCAGGATCTAGCAATCAGCCCCAGCATTTT. It is translated as CASSLFPPSGSSNQPQHF.

CDR3 sequence reads: CASSLTSRGNSGNTIYF. DNA for the CDR3: TGTGCCAGCAGTTTAACCTCTCGGGGGAACTCTGGAAACACCATATATTTT. This chain joins TRBV6-2 or TRBV6-3 and TRBJ1-3; D perhaps matches TRBD1 (5 bases). The CDR3 is 17 residues long. Trimming pared 4 bases from V and 0 bases from J, leaving 16 bases between. Germline V gene sequence: CDR1 MNHEY, CDR2 SVGEGT.

The V and J genes are TRBV11-2 and TRBJ2-1; D not resolved. CDR1 SGHAT and CDR2 FQNNGV come from the germline V gene. The CDR3 length is 11 residues. V lost 3 bases and J 7 bases, leaving 4 bases between the germline ends. This CDR3 reads CASSFLNEQFF. DNA for the CDR3: TGTGCCAGCAGCTTTCTGAATGAGCAGTTCTTC.

The chain employs TRBV9 and TRBJ2-1, with 10 bases that match TRBD2. CDR1 is SGDLS and CDR2 is YYNGEE in the germline V gene. This CDR3 has 18 residues. J lost 5 bases, V lost 0 bases, and 11 bases had no gene match. The CDR3 DNA follows: TGTGCCAGCAGCGTAGGATCTAGCGGGGGCGTCCTCGACAATGAGCAGTTCTTC. The encoded protein is CASSVGSSGGVLDNEQFF.

This clone is a singleton in its sample. V and J are TRBV19 and TRBJ1-1, with 12 bases that match TRBD1. V lost 9 bases and J lost 4; bases outside the gene matches: 15. The CDR3 loop spans 17 amino acids. The germline V gene encodes CDR1 LNHDA and CDR2 SQIVND (reference sequence). The CDR3 region has the DNA TGTGCCAGCAGAAGATCCGGGACAGGGGGCGAAGGCACTGAAGCTTTCTTT. Amino acid sequence: CASRRSGTGGEGTEAFF.

In DNA, the CDR3 is TGTGCCAGCAGCTCCGGGGGTTCTGGGGCCAACGTCCTGACTTTC. Its protein product is CASSSGGSGANVLTF. This rearrangement joins TRBV7-6 to TRBJ2-6, with a possible D match to TRBD2 (6 bases). The CDR3 totals 15 residues. Per germline, CDR1 SGHVS and CDR2 FNYEAQ. Trimming pared 4 bases from V and 1 base from J, leaving 8 bases between.